This paragraph reports one T cell receptor (beta chain). The data are from a study of shared clonotypes between healthy human individuals. CDR1 and CDR2 from the germline V gene are MDHEN and SYDVKM. This CDR3 spans 19 amino acids. J lost 6 bases, V lost 4 bases, and 12 bases had no gene match. Deep level was the assay's run setting. Using immunoSEQ multiplex PCR, the repertoire was profiled, and TCRdb retains in-frame clones only, with some absent. The repertoire holds about 690,000 clones, with less than 95% as singletons. The receptor was isolated from a young man in good health. Some clones in this sample may be carry-over from other donors' samples. The chain couples TRBV28 to TRBJ2-1; 16 bases match TRBD2. The sequencing sample was made of memory CD8+ T cells from PBMCs. The subset: CD45RO+ cells pooled with CCR7-negative TemRA cells. In nucleotides, the CDR3 is TGTGCCAGCAGTTCTTATACTGCCGGGACTAGCGGGAGGGCCAATGAGCAGTTCTTC. Its translation is CASSSYTAGTSGRANEQFF.